This T cell receptor beta chain derives from a study of shared clonotypes between healthy human individuals. Study observations and caveats: At large depth, rarefaction still showed sorted-subset sequencing to be incomplete. It was only blood that was sampled, and tissue repertoires likely differ.

This CDR3 region has 17 residues. Germline assignment: CDR1 KGHSH and CDR2 LQKENI. V lost 6 bases, J lost 1 base, and 21 bases lay in between. About this clone itself: Its antigen is currently unknown.

Profiling relied on immunoSEQ multiplex PCR, and the TCRdb table lists in-frame clones only, not all of them. The sample lists under 550,000 clones, 96% occurring once. V gene TRBV18 combines with J gene TRBJ1-1, with D tentatively TRBD1 (5 bases). The clonotype originates from a woman aged 25 to 39 in good health. The sequenced sample consisted of naive CD4+ T cells sorted from blood. The sample's subset: CD45RA+ positively selected. CDR3 sequence (DNA): TGTGCCAGCTCGCCCTTCGACAGACCGTTCGGGAACACTGAAGCTTTCTTT. Translated: CASSPFDRPFGNTEAFF. Based on the CDR3 plus reference TRBV18 and TRBJ1-1, the full variable domain is NAGVMQNPRHLVRRRGQEARLRCSPMKGHSHVYWYRQLPEEGLKFMVYLQKENIIDESGMPKERFSAEFPKEGPSILRIQQVVRGDSAAYFCASSPFDRPFGNTEAFFGQGTRLTVV.